This T cell receptor beta chain comes out of a study of identical twins. MiXCR, run by TCRdb on the 5' RACE reads, gives a single entry per CDR3 protein. The sample has about 520,000 distinct CDR3 sequences, under 25% seen once; the top ten hold approximately 0.95%. Germline V gene sequence: CDR1 DFQATT, CDR2 SNEGSKA (reference sequence). With 4 bases removed from V and 0 bases from J, the gap between germline ends came to 10 bases. The CDR3 length is 14 residues. These data were also reused for a study on T cells expressing NK-cell markers. As that report states: Underlying the TCR beta repertoires were sorted CD3+CD56+NKG2C+, CD3+CD56+NKG2C- and CD3+CD56-NKG2C+ T cells.

The rearrangement links TRBV20-1 to TRBJ2-1; possibly TRBD1 for D (6 bases). Material: CD4+ T cells sorted from blood. The receptor comes from a woman under 30 in good health. The CDR3 region has the DNA TGCAGTGCTATGGGACAACACTCCTACAATGAGCAGTTCTTC. This gives the protein CSAMGQHSYNEQFF.